These 32 T cell receptor beta chains originate from one sample sequenced in a study of neoadjuvant anti-PD-1 for oral cavity cancer. Specified time point: after neoadjuvant nivolumab, at surgical resection. Using immunoSEQ multiplex PCR, the repertoire was profiled, and TCRdb retains in-frame clones only, with some absent. This table holds roughly 24,000 clones, roughly 30% found once. This specimen consisted of tumor tissue, obtained after nivolumab (anti-PD-1) treatment. The receptors here all came from a person between 40 and 85 years old with oral cavity squamous cell carcinoma.

This clone has a handful of counts. The rearrangement joins TRBV7-9 to TRBJ2-2; TRBD1 matches 9 bases. After removal of 2 bases from V and 4 bases from J, the junction contained 5 bases not matched to a gene. This CDR3 has 16 amino acids. Germline loops: CDR1 SEHNR, CDR2 FQNEAQ (reference sequence). The CDR3 bases are TGTGCCAGCAGCTTACCGGGACAGGGATTCACCGGGGAGCTGTTTTTT. Amino acid sequence: CASSLPGQGFTGELFF.

This clone was detected a few times. The chain employs TRBV28 and TRBJ1-2; TRBD1 matches 8 bases. The V segment lost 5 bases and the J segment 4 bases; nucleotides outside the gene matches: 9. CDR1 MDHEN and CDR2 SYDVKM come from the germline V gene. The CDR3 has 15 amino acids. CDR3 nucleotides: TGTGCCAGCAGTCCAAGACAGGGGCACGCCTATGGCTACACCTTC. This encodes CASSPRQGHAYGYTF.

This clone was seen a handful of times. The V and J genes are TRBV10-2 and TRBJ1-2; D not resolved. The germline V and J ends were trimmed by 6 bases and 8 bases, with 13 bases remaining between them. The CDR3 is 12 residues long. Germline V gene data show CDR1 as WSHSY and CDR2 as SAAADI. As DNA, the CDR3 is TGCGCCAGCAGCTTCATGGATGGGGGCTACACCTTC. Translation: CASSFMDGGYTF.

A few counts support this clone. J is TRBJ2-7 and V is TRBV7-9; TRBD1 matches 11 bases. Germline V gene data show CDR1 as SEHNR and CDR2 as FQNEAQ (reference sequence). V trimming: 4 bases; J trimming: 2 bases; junction bases outside the gene matches: 1. This CDR3 is built from 14 residues. The CDR3 DNA sequence: TGTGCCAGCAGCTGGGGACAGGGGGCCTACGAGCAGTACTTC. Residues: CASSWGQGAYEQYF.

The gene calls are TRBV20-1 and TRBJ1-2, with D unresolved. Germline V gene sequence: CDR1 DFQATT, CDR2 SNEGSKA (reference sequence). V dropped 6 bases and J dropped 8 bases, with 7 bases sitting between them. The CDR3 consists of 9 residues. The CDR3 DNA reads as TGCAGTGCGGGGAGCGGCTACACCTTC. Protein sequence: CSAGSGYTF.

This clone turned up a few times. This sequence joins TRBV9 and TRBJ1-1; maybe TRBD1 (5 bases). This CDR3 is 16 amino acids long. Per the germline V gene, CDR1 is SGDLS and CDR2 is YYNGEE. V lost 6 bases, J lost 4 bases, and 22 bases lay in between. The CDR3 region has the DNA TGTGCCAGCACCTTAGATCCCGGTCAGGGAAGCACTGAAGCTTTCTTT. This encodes CASTLDPGQGSTEAFF.

This chain connects TRBV6-6 to TRBJ2-4, with D possibly called TRBD1 or TRBD2 (6 bases each). The CDR3 is made up of 14 amino acids. Trimming removed 6 bases at V and 1 base at J, with 10 bases between. Germline CDR1 reads MNHNY; CDR2 reads SVGAGI (reference sequence). CDR3 amino acids: CASRTGGAKNIQYF. The CDR3 bases are TGTGCCAGCAGGACAGGAGGGGCCAAAAACATTCAGTACTTC.

V is TRBV5-6 and J is TRBJ1-1; 7 positions match TRBD1. This CDR3 is 14 amino acids long. The V gene end was trimmed by 4 bases and the J gene end by 4 bases; junction bases not matched to a gene: 7. Germline V gene data show CDR1 as SGHDT and CDR2 as YYEEEE. CDR3 in amino acids: CASSKFDRVTEAFF. CDR3 in DNA: TGTGCCAGCAGCAAATTCGACAGGGTCACTGAAGCTTTCTTT.

In its sample, this clone was seen a few times. The V gene is TRBV5-6, the J gene TRBJ1-4, with D possibly matching TRBD1 (6 bases). CDR3 length: 14 amino acids. Trimming removed 1 base at V and 2 bases at J, with 6 bases between. CDR1 and CDR2 (germline): SGHDT, YYEEEE. For the CDR3, the DNA is TGTGCCAGCAGCTTGCAGGGGACTAATGAAAAACTGTTTTTT. Translation: CASSLQGTNEKLFF.

This clone has a handful of counts. CDR3 DNA sequence: TGTGCCAGCAGCCAACCCGGGACTAGCGGCAATGAGCAGTTCTTC. Translated: CASSQPGTSGNEQFF. This chain joins TRBV4-2 and TRBJ2-1; the match to TRBD2 covers 11 bases. The trim removed 2 bases at V and 6 bases at J, leaving 3 bases unmatched. The CDR3 has 15 amino acids. CDR1 is LGHNA and CDR2 is YNFKEQ in the germline V gene.

This clone was detected only a few times. The CDR3 is CAISTLQGARGYTF. The CDR3 DNA reads as TGTGCCATCAGCACCTTACAGGGGGCGAGAGGCTACACCTTC. This chain links TRBV10-3 with TRBJ1-2; 9 bases align to TRBD1. The CDR3 covers 14 residues. CDR1 ENHRY and CDR2 SYGVKD come from the germline V gene. Germline trimming cut 6 bases from V and 8 bases from J; bases unmatched to any gene: 10.

A few counts support this clone. The rearrangement joins TRBV7-2 to TRBJ2-7; D remains ambiguous. Trimming removed 7 bases at V and 2 bases at J, with 12 bases between. The CDR3 extends over 13 amino acids. The V gene's germline CDR1 is SGHTA and CDR2 FQGNSA. Here the CDR3 reads CASTHGFTYEQYF. The CDR3 nucleotides are TGTGCCAGCACCCACGGTTTTACCTACGAGCAGTACTTC.

The chain carries TRBV19 and TRBJ1-1; TRBD1 might be the D (5 bases). The CDR3 runs to 13 residues. V lost 7 bases and J 14 bases, leaving 23 bases between the germline ends. Germline CDR1 and CDR2: LNHDA and SQIVND (reference sequence). CDR3 region: CASKQVGLPSGFF. CDR3 sequence (DNA): TGTGCCAGTAAGCAAGTGGGGCTTCCTTCGGGCTTCTTT. The entire variable domain, with the rest obtained from reference TRBV19 and TRBJ1-1, is as follows: DGGITQSPKYLFRKEGQNVTLSCEQNLNHDAMYWYRQDPGQGLRLIYYSQIVNDFQKGDIAEGYSVSREKKESFPLTVTSAQKNPTAFYLCASKQVGLPSGFFGQGTRLTVV.

The chain joins TRBV2 to TRBJ1-5; TRBD1 matches at 8 bases. Per germline, CDR1 SNHLY and CDR2 FYNNEI. The CDR3 consists of 15 residues. After removal of 5 bases from V and 3 bases from J, the junction contained 6 bases not matched to a gene. The CDR3 coding sequence is TGTGCCAGCAGTAAAACCAGGGGGCACAATCAGCCCCAGCATTTT. This codes for CASSKTRGHNQPQHF.

This clone counts as medium-sized. The chain has TRBV9 and TRBJ2-1, with D possibly being TRBD1 or TRBD2 (5 bases each). The germline V gene encodes CDR1 SGDLS and CDR2 YYNGEE. Trimming took off 3 bases at V and 1 base at J, with 14 bases between the two ends. CDR3 size: 16 residues. The CDR3 loop is CASSGGSGGSYNEQFF. CDR3 DNA: TGTGCCAGCAGCGGAGGGAGTGGGGGTTCCTACAATGAGCAGTTCTTC.

The table lists this clone with a few counts. The rearrangement uses TRBV7-3 and TRBJ2-1; 10 positions match TRBD2. The length of the CDR3 is 15 residues. The germline gives CDR1 SGHTA, CDR2 FQGTGA. V lost 2 bases, J lost 6 bases, and 4 bases stayed unmatched. Here the CDR3 DNA reads TGTGCCAGCAGCTTACTAGCGGGAGACGTCAATGAGCAGTTCTTC. This encodes CASSLLAGDVNEQFF.

This chain uses TRBV4-2 with TRBJ2-3, with D maybe TRBD1 (6 bases). The CDR3 is 17 residues long. Per germline, CDR1 LGHNA and CDR2 YNFKEQ. Trimming took 0 bases from V and 5 from J, leaving 18 bases between them. CDR3 coding DNA: TGTGCCAGCAGCCAAGAGGGCGTTGGGGGCCGGGGAGATACGCAGTATTTT. Amino acids: CASSQEGVGGRGDTQYF.

This clone has more than one count but fewer than ten. The gene calls are TRBV29-1 and TRBJ1-2, with D hard to call. The CDR3 spans 11 residues. The germline V gene has CDR1 SQVTM and CDR2 ANQGSEA. V was shortened by 4 bases and J by 6 bases, with 9 bases between the two germline ends. The CDR3 loop reads CSVGGFDGYTF. DNA for the CDR3: TGCAGCGTTGGAGGTTTCGATGGCTACACCTTC. The whole variable domain, remainder taken from reference TRBV29-1 and TRBJ1-2, is SAVISQKPSRDICQRGTSLTIQCQVDSQVTMMFWYRQQPGQSLTLIATANQGSEATYESGFVIDKFPISRPNLTFSTLTVSNMSPEDSSIYLCSVGGFDGYTFGSGTRLTVV.

This clone was seen only a few times. This sequence joins TRBV19 and TRBJ2-3; a possible D gene is TRBD2 (6 bases). The germline gives CDR1 LNHDA, CDR2 SQIVND (reference sequence). Trimming took off 5 bases at V and 0 bases at J, with 12 bases between the two ends. This CDR3 has 15 residues. As DNA, the CDR3 is TGTGCCAGTAGTCCGTTAGCGGATAGCACAGATACGCAGTATTTT. Protein product: CASSPLADSTDTQYF.

The table lists this clone with a few counts. At one end, the junction sequence differs from germline, possibly due to a read error. The chain recombines TRBV4-1 with TRBJ2-7; possible D gene TRBD2, 6 bases. The CDR3 spans 15 residues. The germline V gene encodes CDR1 MGHRA and CDR2 YSYEKL. The CDR3 DNA reads as TGCGCCAGCAGCCTCCGGGACTCCCCGTCCTCCGAGCAGTACTTC. Translation gives CASSLRDSPSSEQYF.

This clone was observed a few times. This chain links TRBV30 with TRBJ1-1; 7 nucleotides align to TRBD1. V dropped 0 bases and J dropped 1; count of bases not matched to a gene: 14. The CDR3 is made up of 18 amino acids. Germline V gene data show CDR1 as GTSNPN and CDR2 as SVGIG (reference sequence). The CDR3 DNA reads as TGTGCCTGGAGTGTACCAATACGGTGGGGGACAGCGAACACTGAAGCTTTCTTT. Translating gives CAWSVPIRWGTANTEAFF.

In nucleotides, the CDR3 is TGCGCCAGCAGCCTTCGGGGGCTAAACACCGGGGAGCTGTTTTTT. Its protein product is CASSLRGLNTGELFF. The chain is built from TRBV4-1 and TRBJ2-2; possibly TRBD1 or TRBD2 for D (6 bases each). The V gene's germline CDR1 is MGHRA and CDR2 YSYEKL. The CDR3 loop spans 15 amino acids. The V and J ends lost 4 bases and 2 bases respectively, with 11 bases between them.

The genes are TRBV10-2 and TRBJ1-6; 8 bases are a match to TRBD1. Per germline, CDR1 WSHSY and CDR2 SAAADI. V was clipped by 0 bases and J by 0 bases; unmatched bases: 10. The CDR3 spans 20 residues. The CDR3 sequence: CASSESPTGAWSSYNSPLHF. The DNA of the CDR3 is TGCGCCAGCAGTGAGTCCCCGACAGGGGCTTGGAGCTCCTATAATTCACCCCTCCACTTT.

Only a few counts were recorded for this clone. At one end, the junction sequence differs from germline, possibly due to a read error. The chain employs TRBV5-1 and TRBJ1-1; 9 nucleotides match TRBD1. This CDR3 has 12 residues. The germline CDR1 and CDR2 sequences are SGHRS and YFSETQ. CDR3 coding DNA: TGCGCCAGCAGCGCAGAACAGGGGGCCTCGGTCTTT. It is translated as CASSAEQGASVF.

This clone occurred once. The V call is TRBV5-6, the J call TRBJ1-1; possibly TRBD1 for D (6 bases). Germline V gene data show CDR1 as SGHDT and CDR2 as YYEEEE. V lost 4 bases and J lost 5, with 12 bases in between. The CDR3 runs to 13 residues. CDR3 nucleotides: TGTGCCAGCAGCCCTCGAGGGGGTACTGAAGCTTTCTTT. It is translated as CASSPRGGTEAFF. Full variable domain (rest looked up from reference TRBV5-6 and TRBJ1-1): DAGVTQSPTHLIKTRGQQVTLRCSPKSGHDTVSWYQQALGQGPQFIFQYYEEEERQRGNFPDRFSGHQFPNYSSELNVNALLLGDSALYLCASSPRGGTEAFFGQGTRLTVV.

This clone was seen a few times. The chain joins TRBV7-3 to TRBJ2-5, with D perhaps matching TRBD2 (6 bases). The CDR3 is 14 residues long. V lost 0 bases to trimming and J lost 1 base, with 6 bases between them. The V gene's germline CDR1 is SGHTA and CDR2 FQGTGA. CDR3 protein: CASSLTGGQETQYF. The CDR3 bases are TGTGCCAGCAGCTTAACGGGGGGCCAAGAGACCCAGTACTTC.

This clone has only a few counts. CDR3 region: CAWSVGGQVWGPQHF. The CDR3, as DNA: TGTGCCTGGAGTGTAGGGGGACAGGTCTGGGGACCCCAGCATTTT. The chain combines TRBV30 with TRBJ1-5; 8 bases map to TRBD1. The CDR3 is 15 residues long. CDR1 GTSNPN and CDR2 SVGIG come from the germline V gene (reference sequence). V was clipped by 0 bases and J by 10 bases; unmatched bases: 11.

Ten or more counts support this clone. The chain couples TRBV25-1 to TRBJ2-7; D possibly uses TRBD1 or TRBD2 (7 bases each). Germline values: CDR1 MGHDK, CDR2 SYGVNS. The CDR3 is 14 residues long. V was cut by 5 bases and J by 4 bases, with 15 bases left in between. CDR3 protein: CASSSSRGGYEQYF. The CDR3 coding sequence is TGTGCCAGCAGTTCCTCCAGGGGGGGGTACGAGCAGTACTTC.

The chain is built from TRBV7-8 and TRBJ2-3, with D possibly called TRBD1 or TRBD2 (5 bases each). Germline V gene data show CDR1 as SGHVS and CDR2 as FQNEAQ. V lost 0 bases, J lost 2 bases, and 15 bases lay in between. The CDR3 consists of 17 residues. Here the CDR3 reads CASSLATGTDYTDTQYF. CDR3 DNA: TGTGCCAGCAGCTTAGCGACCGGGACCGACTACACAGATACGCAGTATTTT.

The rearrangement uses TRBV30 and TRBJ1-5; D gene ambiguous. Trimming removed 4 bases at V and 7 bases at J, with 11 bases between. This CDR3 spans 12 amino acids. Germline V lookup: CDR1 GTSNPN, CDR2 SVGIG (reference sequence). DNA for the CDR3: TGTGCCTGGAACTCAGCGAACCAGCCCCAGCATTTT. It yields the protein CAWNSANQPQHF. Looking up the rest from reference TRBV30 and TRBJ1-5 gives the full variable domain: SQTIHQWPATLVQPVGSPLSLECTVEGTSNPNLYWYRQAAGRGLQLLFYSVGIGQISSEVPQNLSASRPQDRQFILSSKKLLLSDSGFYLCAWNSANQPQHFGDGTRLSIL.

This clone appeared a few times. The chain links TRBV2 to TRBJ1-2; D possibly corresponds to TRBD1 (5 bases). CDR3 length: 13 residues. V lost 9 bases, J lost 3 bases, and 14 bases lay in between. Germline V gene data show CDR1 as SNHLY and CDR2 as FYNNEI. The CDR3 bases are TGTGCCAGAGCGATCAGGGAGGACTATGGCTACACCTTC. The encoded protein is CARAIREDYGYTF. Complete variable domain (other parts from reference TRBV2 and TRBJ1-2): EPEVTQTPSHQVTQMGQEVILRCVPISNHLYFYWYRQILGQKVEFLVSFYNNEISEKSEIFDDQFSVERPDGSNFTLKIRSTKLEDSAMYFCARAIREDYGYTFGSGTRLTVV.

This rearrangement joins TRBV5-1 to TRBJ1-2, with 10 bases fitting TRBD1. Germline V CDR1 and CDR2: SGHRS, YFSETQ. The CDR3 has 16 residues. The ends lost 4 bases at V and 3 bases at J; junction bases unmatched: 9. CDR3 sequence (DNA): TGCGCCAGCAGCGCACCTGACAGGGGGCGCGACTATGGCTACACCTTC. This gives the protein CASSAPDRGRDYGYTF.